This T cell receptor beta chain was profiled in a study of CD8 T cells in Susac syndrome (dated by TCRdb to between 2018 and 2021). Turning to the overall study: Of the Susac syndrome patients who were sequenced, 8 or 9 were in clinical remission while roughly six had clinically active disease. Susac syndrome patients were therapy-naive, on corticosteroids (some also receiving IVIg), or on IVIg alone at blood withdrawal. Whether CD8+ T cell activation and differentiation in Susac syndrome was antigen driven was tested using repertoire sequencing. Points the paper makes about the study in general: The CD4+ T cell repertoire of patients with Susac syndrome showed no detectable clonal expansion. The number of individuals in the TCR sequencing and HLA analysis was recognized as being relatively small.

High-throughput TCR beta sequencing profiled peripheral blood CD8+ and CD4+ T cells from healthy donors, Susac syndrome patients and multiple sclerosis patients. The Susac syndrome patients fulfilled recently defined diagnostic criteria for either definite or probable disease. Bulk CD8+ and CD4+ T cells were purified by magnetic negative isolation, while CD8+ TEMRA cells were enriched using FACS. Blood was drawn into EDTA tubes, processed within 24 hours, and PBMCs were isolated by density gradient centrifugation. PBMCs intended for TCR sequencing were frozen in liquid nitrogen and were later thawed in a 37 degrees C water bath. A purity of at least 90% was achieved for sorted or isolated CD4+, CD8+ and CD8+ TEMRA cells. To note about this clonotype: It lacks a known antigen. Base qualities are not recorded, but no much larger clone differs from it by a single base.

RNA was extracted using the RNeasy kit, and about 0.5 to 1 ug of the RNA was reverse transcribed with random hexamers. TCR beta CDR3 regions were amplified with the immunoSEQ multiplex PCR assay covering 54 Vbeta and 13 Jbeta segments. PCR amplification bias was corrected by using a synthetic template baseline for primer optimization and computational correction. As for the original processing: Only productive sequences were kept, with reads annotated to V, D and J genes according to IMGT and analyzed in immunoSEQ Analyzer. Clonality was computed as one minus Shannon entropy normalized by log2 of the number of productive unique sequences. Public and private clones were assessed among the 100 most prevalent clones of each patient and control. Susac-specific clones were defined as absent from healthy and MS cohorts, around 980 published viral clones and other ImmuneACCESS disease sequences. The raw public data were reprocessed by TCRdb itself: fastp quality trimming at Q25, MiXCR clonotype calling, in-frame beta chains only. One record per CDR3 amino acid sequence lists the most common genes and DNA. In this record, the V and J calls reflect TCRdb's handling and not the investigators' own analysis. The sample table shows 74,000 or so distinct CDR3 sequences, and 90% to 95% are seen once. The ten largest clonotypes hold around 0.48% of the sample.

From the cysteine through the phenylalanine, the CDR3 covers 16 amino acids. Just CDR3 DNA is preserved here, 48 bases in frame from base 1. V and J are truncated by 4 bases and 4 bases respectively, leaving an intervening sequence of 14 bases. The germline V gene provides CDR1 SGHVS and CDR2 FQNEAQ. Material: CD4+ T cells from PBMCs. Recombination linked TRBV7-8 to TRBJ2-6, with a tentative D call of TRBD1 or TRBD2, each matching 5 bases. The clonotype originates from a human donor with Susac syndrome. The CDR3 region has the sequence CASSSLPGQGANVLTF. The DNA is as follows: TGTGCCAGCAGCTCTCTGCCGGGGCAAGGGGCCAACGTCCTGACTTTC.